These T cell receptor beta chains were read from a single sample in a study of OX40 agonist ivuxolimab in advanced cancers. Using immunoSEQ multiplex PCR, the repertoire was profiled, and TCRdb retains in-frame clones only, with some absent. Of 14,000 to 15,000 clones in the sample, roughly 89% were seen once. Specimen: CD4+ or CD8+ T cells sorted from blood, collected in a trial of the OX40 agonist ivuxolimab. The receptors come from an adult with an advanced solid tumor such as melanoma, head and neck, liver or kidney cancer. The CDR3 runs from the conserved cysteine through the conserved F or W. A D gene is named only where the DNA matches it firmly. Clone size appears in some rows only: once, few, many, or a class for an expanded clone.

TRBV27	TRBD1	.	TRBJ2-5	TGTGCCAGCAGTTCTTGGGACAGGCAAGAGACCCAGTACTTC	CASSSWDRQETQYF
TRBV4-2	TRBD2	.	TRBJ2-3	TGTGCCAGCAGCCAAGAGGGGAATAGCGGGGTCGCAGATACGCAGTATTTT	CASSQEGNSGVADTQYF
TRBV14	TRBD2	.	TRBJ2-1	TGTGCCAGCAGCCAAGATCTGGCCTTAGCGGGGAATGAGCAGTTCTTC	CASSQDLALAGNEQFF
TRBV9	TRBD1	.	TRBJ1-5	TGTGCCAGCAGCGGGGCAGGACAGGGCAATCAGCCCCAGCATTTT	CASSGAGQGNQPQHF
TRBV5-1	TRBD2	.	TRBJ2-7	TGCGCCAGCAGCCCAGGGACTAGCGGGACCGAGCAGTACTTC	CASSPGTSGTEQYF
TRBV28	TRBD1	.	TRBJ2-7	TGTGCCAGCAGCCCCAGGGGGTACTACTACGAGCAGTACTTC	CASSPRGYYYEQYF
TRBV14	.	.	TRBJ1-1	TGTGCCAGCAGCCAAGGCCCGGGGAACACTGAAGCTTTCTTT	CASSQGPGNTEAFF
TRBV11-3	TRBD2	.	TRBJ2-1	TGTGCCAGCAGCTATGGACTAGCTGGCAATGAGCAGTTCTTC	CASSYGLAGNEQFF
TRBV9	.	.	TRBJ1-4	TGTGCCAGCAGCGTAGAGGGAAATATTAATGAAAAACTGTTTTTT	CASSVEGNINEKLFF
TRBV6-5	.	.	TRBJ1-1	TGTGCCAGCAGTTACTCTGGCAGCACTGAAGCTTTCTTT	CASSYSGSTEAFF
TRBV9	.	.	TRBJ2-1	TGTGCCAGCAGCGATCGTAGCGGACCCTACAATGAGCAGTTCTTC	CASSDRSGPYNEQFF
TRBV7-6	.	large	TRBJ1-5	TGTGCCAGCAGCTTAGCATGGGGAAGCAATCAGCCCCAGCATTTT	CASSLAWGSNQPQHF
TRBV27	.	once	TRBJ1-1	TGTGCCAGCAGTTTATACCAGAACACTGAAGCTTTCTTT	CASSLYQNTEAFF
TRBV7-6	TRBD1	.	TRBJ2-7	TGTGCCAGCAGCTCGGGACAGTCTAACGAGCAGTACTTC	CASSSGQSNEQYF
TRBV5-5	TRBD1	.	TRBJ2-5	TGTGCCAGCAGCTCCCGGGACAGGGTATGGGATAGAGAGACCCAGTACTTC	CASSSRDRVWDRETQYF
TRBV27	.	.	TRBJ1-5	TGTGCCAGCAGTTTATCGGGGAACAATCAGCCCCAGCATTTT	CASSLSGNNQPQHF
TRBV5-1	.	.	TRBJ2-1	TGCGCCAGCAGCTTGGCCACTTACAATGAGCAGTTCTTC	CASSLATYNEQFF
TRBV29-1	.	.	TRBJ2-1	TGCAGCGTTGACGCGCGATACAATGAGCAGTTCTTC	CSVDARYNEQFF
TRBV15	.	once	TRBJ2-3	TGTGCCACCAGCAGTAGCAGCTTTCTATCCCCTAGCACAGATACGCAGTATTTT	CATSSSSFLSPSTDTQYF
TRBV7-8	.	.	TRBJ2-2	TGTGCCAGCAGCTTCGAGTTCACCGGGGAGCTGTTTTTT	CASSFEFTGELFF
TRBV7-6	TRBD2	.	TRBJ2-7	TGTGCCAGCAGCCCCGCGGGAGGGTATCCCCACGAGCAGTACTTC	CASSPAGGYPHEQYF
TRBV9	.	.	TRBJ2-7	TGTGCCAGCAGCCTAGGAGTTACTTCCTACGAGCAGTACTTC	CASSLGVTSYEQYF
TRBV19	.	.	TRBJ1-2	TGTGCCAGTAGTACATTCACAGGGAACTATGGCTACACCTTC	CASSTFTGNYGYTF
TRBV5-1	.	.	TRBJ2-7	TGCGCCAGCAGCCCTACAGGGTCCGAGCAGTACTTC	CASSPTGSEQYF
TRBV13	.	.	TRBJ2-7	TGTGCCAGCAGCTTATTCAAGGGGCCCTACGAGCAGTACTTC	CASSLFKGPYEQYF
TRBV2	.	once	TRBJ1-1	TGTGCCAGCAGTGAAGCGCGTGGATCTTCGAACACTGAAGCTTTCTTT	CASSEARGSSNTEAFF
TRBV5-3	.	.	TRBJ2-7	TGTGCCAGAAGCTTGGGCGACAGGGGGTTTGGGCGGGAGGCAACCTACGAGCAGTACTTC	CARSLGDRGFGREATYEQYF
TRBV29-1	.	.	TRBJ2-7	TGCAGCGTTCTCGACATGTCCTACGAGCAGTACTTC	CSVLDMSYEQYF
TRBV4-1	.	.	TRBJ2-7	TGCGCCAGCAGCCAAGTTCTATCTCCCGGGCACGAGCAGTACTTC	CASSQVLSPGHEQYF
TRBV6-5	TRBD2	once	TRBJ2-7	TGTGCCAGCAGTTACCGGGCTAGCGGGGGCTACGAGCAGTACTTC	CASSYRASGGYEQYF
TRBV7-3	TRBD1	.	TRBJ1-2	TGTGCCAGCAGCGATACCGGGACAGGGGTCTATGGCTACACCTTC	CASSDTGTGVYGYTF
TRBV11-2	.	.	TRBJ2-1	TGTGCCAGCAGCCAGAGTTTGGTTGAGCAGTTCTTC	CASSQSLVEQFF
TRBV9	.	.	TRBJ2-1	TGTGCCAGCAGCGCGAACAGGGTGGGCCTCTACAATGAGCAGTTCTTC	CASSANRVGLYNEQFF
TRBV27	TRBD2	.	TRBJ2-1	TGTGCCAGCAAGCGGGGGGCTAGCGGGAGGGGTATTGAGCAGTTCTTC	CASKRGASGRGIEQFF
TRBV4-1	.	.	TRBJ2-7	TGCGCCAGCAGCCAGGCCGGGGCTGCCTACGAGCAGTACTTC	CASSQAGAAYEQYF
TRBV7-8	TRBD2	.	TRBJ2-7	TGTGCCAGCAGCCACCTAGCGGGAGGAAGAGAGCAGTACTTC	CASSHLAGGREQYF
TRBV7-9	TRBD1	.	TRBJ2-7	TGTGCCAGCAGCTATATGGCCGGGACAGGGGTTTTCTACGAGCAGTACTTC	CASSYMAGTGVFYEQYF
TRBV27	.	.	TRBJ2-7	TGTGCCAGCAGTTTGAGTGACACCTACGAGCAGTACTTC	CASSLSDTYEQYF
TRBV5-1	.	.	TRBJ1-1	TGCGCCAGCAGCTTGGAGGAGGGACTTGAAGCTTTCTTT	CASSLEEGLEAFF
TRBV6-6	.	.	TRBJ1-1	TGTGCCAGCAGTTACCCCGACGGCAACACTGAAGCTTTCTTT	CASSYPDGNTEAFF
TRBV5-1	TRBD1	.	TRBJ2-7	TGCGCCAGCAGCTTAGCGCCGGGACAGGGTAACGAGCAGTACTTC	CASSLAPGQGNEQYF
TRBV18	.	once	TRBJ2-5	TGTGCCAGCTCACCGACAGGTGTCCAAGAGACCCAGTACTTC	CASSPTGVQETQYF
TRBV7-9	.	once	TRBJ2-1	TGTGCCAGCAGCTTATGGAGGTCCAAGGGTGTCTTC	CASSLWRSKGVF
TRBV27	.	.	TRBJ2-3	TGTGCCAGCCCAGGGAGAAGTAGCACAGATACGCAGTATTTT	CASPGRSSTDTQYF
TRBV9	TRBD2	.	TRBJ2-1	TGTGCCAGCAGCGTAGGTAGCGGGACCTACAATGAGCAGTTCTTC	CASSVGSGTYNEQFF
TRBV5-6	.	.	TRBJ2-1	TGTGCCAGCAGCCTACAGAGTTACAATGAGCAGTTCTTC	CASSLQSYNEQFF
TRBV28	TRBD1	.	TRBJ1-1	TGTGCCAGCAGTTCCCCCCCGCGACAGGGCCCTGAAGCTTTCTTT	CASSSPPRQGPEAFF
TRBV9	.	.	TRBJ1-2	TGTGCCAGCAGCGTTTCACCCAACCTAGACTACACCTTC	CASSVSPNLDYTF
TRBV2	.	few	TRBJ1-5	TGTGCCAGCATCAATACTAATAGCAATCAGCCCCAGCATTTT	CASINTNSNQPQHF
TRBV7-6	.	.	TRBJ2-7	TGTGCCAGCAGTCCGGCACTCCACTACGAGCAGTACTTC	CASSPALHYEQYF
TRBV29-1	.	.	TRBJ2-5	TGCAGCGTTCCGACGGGAGAGACCCAGTACTTC	CSVPTGETQYF
TRBV6-5	.	.	TRBJ2-7	TGTGCCAGCAGCAACGACCAATTCTACGAGCAGTACTTC	CASSNDQFYEQYF